The 12 T cell receptor beta chains given below trace back to one sample, sequenced in a study of CD8 T cells in Susac syndrome. RNA in amounts of about 0.5 to 1 ug was reverse transcribed with random hexamers. TCRdb ran MiXCR on the immunoSEQ multiplex PCR reads and lists one entry per CDR3 protein. The profile covers around 50,000 distinct CDR3 sequences, with approximately 92% appearing a single time and around 0.41% taken by the ten largest. What was sequenced was CD8+ T cells from PBMCs. All receptors come from a human donor in good health.

The chain uses TRBV11-2 and TRBJ2-7; either TRBD1 or TRBD2 may supply D (6 bases each). The CDR3 is 14 amino acids. Germline-derived CDR1 and CDR2 are SGHAT and FQNNGV. V lost 1 base and J lost 2, with 9 bases in between. The CDR3 is CASSLVRGAYEQYF. The DNA of the CDR3 is TGTGCCAGCAGCTTAGTGAGGGGGGCCTACGAGCAGTACTTC.

The chain combines TRBV29-1 with TRBJ2-5; D gene uncertain. CDR1 and CDR2 (germline): SQVTM, ANQGSEA. V shed 1 base and J shed 2 bases, with 5 bases lying between them. CDR3 length: 12 amino acids. The CDR3 reads CSVEGYQETQYF. The CDR3 region has the DNA TGCAGCGTTGAAGGCTATCAAGAGACCCAGTACTTC.

This rearrangement joins TRBV30 to TRBJ2-2; D call uncertain. Germline loops: CDR1 GTSNPN, CDR2 SVGIG (reference sequence). V shed 3 bases and J shed 1 base, with 9 bases lying between them. This CDR3 spans 14 amino acids. CDR3 amino acids: CAWSAVLNTGELFF. CDR3 in DNA: TGTGCCTGGAGCGCCGTTCTGAACACCGGGGAGCTGTTTTTT.

The rearrangement uses TRBV19 and TRBJ2-3, with 8 bases matching TRBD2. CDR3 length equals 16 residues. V shed 2 bases and J 9 bases; nucleotides not matched to a gene: 13. Germline CDR1 is LNHDA and CDR2 is SQIVND (reference sequence). DNA of the CDR3: TGTGCCAGTAGTATAATAAGCGGGAGCGAAATAGAGACGCAGTATTTT. This translates into CASSIISGSEIETQYF. Full variable domain (outside the CDR3, taken from reference TRBV19 and TRBJ2-3): DGGITQSPKYLFRKEGQNVTLSCEQNLNHDAMYWYRQDPGQGLRLIYYSQIVNDFQKGDIAEGYSVSREKKESFPLTVTSAQKNPTAFYLCASSIISGSEIETQYFGPGTRLTVL.

The chain links TRBV27 to TRBJ1-1; D unresolved. Germline CDR1 MNHEY, CDR2 SMNVEV (reference sequence). The CDR3 has 15 amino acids. V shed 5 bases and J shed 8 bases, with 21 bases lying between them. In DNA form, the CDR3 reads TGTGCCAGCAGTACCCTAGTCGAGGGAACCAGGGAAGCTTTCTTT. This translates into CASSTLVEGTREAFF.

This chain joins TRBV19 and TRBJ2-2; possibly TRBD2 for D (6 bases). Germline CDR1 reads LNHDA; CDR2 reads SQIVND (reference sequence). This CDR3 is 13 amino acids long. V lost 6 bases and J 4 bases, leaving 9 bases between the germline ends. CDR3 DNA: TGTGCCAGTAGCGGGAGTCGCACCGGGGAGCTGTTTTTT. Amino acid sequence: CASSGSRTGELFF.

V is TRBV7-9 and J is TRBJ2-7, with D possibly matching TRBD2 (6 bases). CDR3 length: 15 residues. The V gene lost 5 bases and the J gene lost 5 bases, with 19 bases spanning the gap. Germline V lookup: CDR1 SEHNR, CDR2 FQNEAQ (reference sequence). The CDR3 protein is CASSHRDFSVDEQYF. DNA for the CDR3: TGTGCCAGCAGCCACCGGGACTTCTCTGTGGACGAGCAGTACTTC.

The chain links TRBV30 to TRBJ1-2, with D possibly TRBD1 on 6 matching bases. There are 14 residues in the CDR3. Trimming took 0 bases from V and 3 from J, leaving 11 bases between them. CDR1 is GTSNPN and CDR2 is SVGIG in the germline V gene (reference sequence). CDR3 residues: CAWSVPGGDYGYTF. CDR3 DNA sequence: TGTGCCTGGAGTGTACCCGGGGGCGACTATGGCTACACCTTC.

The rearrangement links TRBV12-3 or TRBV12-4 to TRBJ2-7; perhaps TRBD1 as D (5 bases). The CDR3 runs to 13 residues. Deletions cut 2 bases from V and 5 bases from J, with 10 bases between. The CDR3 bases are TGTGCCAGCAGTTTACCCCAGGGCAACGAGCAGTACTTC. Translated, it gives CASSLPQGNEQYF.

The J gene is TRBJ1-1, the V gene TRBV2; TRBD1 is a possible D gene (5 bases). Germline CDR1 and CDR2: SNHLY and FYNNEI. V lost 5 bases and J lost 2, with 9 bases in between. The CDR3 covers 13 residues. CDR3 sequence reads: CASSPGLNTEAFF. The DNA for the CDR3 is TGTGCCAGCAGTCCGGGACTTAACACTGAAGCTTTCTTT.

The chain recombines TRBV30 with TRBJ1-1; D may be TRBD1 (5 bases). This CDR3 has 14 residues. V was shortened by 0 bases and J by 0 bases, with 8 bases between the two germline ends. Germline V gene data show CDR1 as GTSNPN and CDR2 as SVGIG (reference sequence). This CDR3 is CAWSVRGVNTEAFF. In DNA, the CDR3 is TGTGCCTGGAGTGTACGGGGGGTGAACACTGAAGCTTTCTTT.

The CDR3 here is CASSDSYDTGELFF. The CDR3 coding sequence is TGTGCCAGCAGCGATTCCTATGACACCGGGGAGCTGTTTTTT. The V call is TRBV11-2, the J call TRBJ2-2; D call uncertain. V was clipped by 5 bases and J by 3 bases, with 10 bases between them. Germline loops: CDR1 SGHAT, CDR2 FQNNGV. There are 14 residues in the CDR3. Using reference TRBV11-2 and TRBJ2-2 for the parts outside the CDR3, the full variable domain is EAGVAQSPRYKIIEKRQSVAFWCNPISGHATLYWYQQILGQGPKLLIQFQNNGVVDDSQLPKDRFSAERLKGVDSTLKIQPAKLEDSAVYLCASSDSYDTGELFFGEGSRLTVL.